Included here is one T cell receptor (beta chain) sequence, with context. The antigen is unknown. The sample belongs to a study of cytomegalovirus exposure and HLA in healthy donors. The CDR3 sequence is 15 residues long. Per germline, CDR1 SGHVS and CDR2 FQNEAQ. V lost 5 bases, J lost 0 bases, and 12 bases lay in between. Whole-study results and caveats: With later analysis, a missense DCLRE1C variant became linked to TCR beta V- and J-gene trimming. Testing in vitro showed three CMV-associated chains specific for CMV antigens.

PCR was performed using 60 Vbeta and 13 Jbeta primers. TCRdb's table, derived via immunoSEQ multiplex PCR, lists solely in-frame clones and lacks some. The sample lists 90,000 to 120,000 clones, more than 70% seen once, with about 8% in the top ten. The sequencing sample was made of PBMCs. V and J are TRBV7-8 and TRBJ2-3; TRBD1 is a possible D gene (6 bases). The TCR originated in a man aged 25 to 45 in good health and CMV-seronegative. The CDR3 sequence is CASSKQGRSTDTQYF. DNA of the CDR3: TGTGCCAGCAGCAAACAGGGACGTAGCACAGATACGCAGTATTTT.